Following are 25 T cell receptor beta chains from one sample sequenced in a study of shared clonotypes between healthy human individuals (dated by TCRdb to 2020 to 2022). The library relied on the immunoSEQ multiplex PCR assay. TCRdb took over this immuneACCESS table, retaining in-frame rearrangements with V and J assigned. Such tables are incomplete; in checked studies, under half of the missing clones stem from an unresolved V gene, and the remainder is unexplained. The sample table contains roughly 760,000 clones; only one count was recorded for less than 85% of them. The ten biggest clones cover more than 1.5% of the sample. Sequenced material: memory CD4+ T cells sorted from blood. The sample's cell subset or site label is to be understood as: CD45RA-negative fraction. The receptors originated from a woman aged 30 to 39 in good health.

This clone was observed a few times. The chain couples TRBV20-1 to TRBJ2-7, with D unclear. The CDR3 loop spans 11 amino acids. The V end was cut by 2 bases, the J end by 3 bases, with 5 bases between. Per the germline V gene, CDR1 is DFQATT and CDR2 is SNEGSKA (reference sequence). The chain's CDR3 is CSARPLYEQYF. The CDR3 DNA follows: TGCAGTGCTAGACCTCTCTACGAGCAGTACTTC.

V usage is TRBV7-8 and J usage is TRBJ1-1; D is possibly TRBD1 (5 bases). The CDR3 sequence is 14 residues long. Trimming stripped 5 bases from V and 0 bases from J, with 10 bases between. The germline CDR1 and CDR2 sequences are SGHVS and FQNEAQ. The CDR3 nucleotides are TGTGCCAGCAGCGGGGGGACGGTGAACACTGAAGCTTTCTTT. The encoded protein is CASSGGTVNTEAFF.

The V gene is TRBV27, the J gene TRBJ2-2, with D unresolved. Germline V lookup: CDR1 MNHEY, CDR2 SMNVEV (reference sequence). V lost 5 bases, J lost 5 bases, and 9 bases lay in between. The CDR3 spans 13 residues. The CDR3 coding sequence is TGTGCCAGCAGTCCCCAACTTACCGGGGAGCTGTTTTTT. Translation gives CASSPQLTGELFF.

The J gene is TRBJ2-7, the V gene TRBV11-2; D remains ambiguous. The CDR3 sequence is 11 residues long. V lost 5 bases and J 3 bases, leaving 5 bases between the germline ends. The germline V gene encodes CDR1 SGHAT and CDR2 FQNNGV. CDR3 in amino acids: CASSVHYEQYF. CDR3 nucleotides: TGTGCCAGCAGCGTTCACTACGAGCAGTACTTC.

The count of this clone is one. The J gene is TRBJ2-2, the V gene TRBV7-7; TRBD2 aligns across 10 bases. CDR1 and CDR2 (germline): SSHAT, FNYEAQ (reference sequence). Trimming removed 5 bases from V and 7 bases from J; junction bases left unmatched: 7. This CDR3 has 15 residues. CDR3: CASSLIAGGVGELFF. The CDR3 bases are TGTGCCAGCAGCCTTATAGCGGGAGGCGTCGGGGAGCTGTTTTTT.

This chain links TRBV5-4 with TRBJ2-1, with D perhaps TRBD2 (6 bases). The CDR3 consists of 17 residues. Trimming removed 4 bases at V and 6 bases at J, with 23 bases between. From germline, CDR1 is SGHNT and CDR2 YYREEE (reference sequence). The chain's CDR3 is CASSPPLLGRLGNEQFF. CDR3 sequence (DNA): TGTGCCAGCAGCCCACCCCTTTTAGGGAGGCTAGGCAATGAGCAGTTCTTC. The variable domain in full, with the rest retrieved from reference TRBV5-4 and TRBJ2-1, is ETGVTQSPTHLIKTRGQQVTLRCSSQSGHNTVSWYQQALGQGPQFIFQYYREEENGRGNFPPRFSGLQFPNYSSELNVNALELDDSALYLCASSPPLLGRLGNEQFFGPGTRLTVL.

This clone was found a few times. The CDR3 loop reads CASRPLWIQGPIYGYTF. DNA for the CDR3: TGTGCCAGCCGACCCCTTTGGATTCAGGGGCCGATCTATGGCTACACCTTC. V is TRBV28 and J is TRBJ1-2; TRBD1 is a possible D gene (6 bases). CDR3 length: 17 residues. V shed 8 bases and J shed 4 bases, with 26 bases lying between them. CDR1 and CDR2 (germline): MDHEN, SYDVKM.

This clone was seen a handful of times. The sample carries other DNA sequences with the same CDR3. This chain uses TRBV7-2 with TRBJ1-5; D is unclear. Trimming removed 5 bases at V and 4 bases at J, with 9 bases between. This CDR3 is 13 amino acids long. Looked up from germline, CDR1 is SGHTA and CDR2 is FQGNSA. The DNA for the CDR3 is TGTGCCAGCAGCCTTGGATTTAATCAGCCCCAGCATTTT. Its protein product is CASSLGFNQPQHF. Full variable domain (remainder filled in from reference TRBV7-2 and TRBJ1-5): GAGVSQSPSNKVTEKGKDVELRCDPISGHTALYWYRQSLGQGLEFLIYFQGNSAPDKSGLPSDRFSAERTGGSVSTLTIQRTQQEDSAVYLCASSLGFNQPQHFGDGTRLSIL.

The chain carries TRBV13 and TRBJ2-1; D possibly corresponds to TRBD2 (6 bases). The CDR3 sequence is 16 residues long. Trimming shortened V by 5 bases and J by 6 bases, and 20 bases separated the two germline ends. Looked up from germline, CDR1 is PRHDT and CDR2 is FYEKMQ (reference sequence). The CDR3 protein is CASSPGTLTLGNEQFF. The CDR3 bases are TGTGCCAGCAGCCCCGGGACTCTAACCTTAGGCAATGAGCAGTTCTTC.

This clone has a handful of counts. V and J are TRBV28 and TRBJ1-1; the match to TRBD1 covers 7 bases. This CDR3 is built from 13 residues. Looked up from germline, CDR1 is MDHEN and CDR2 is SYDVKM. Trimming removed 10 bases from V and 6 bases from J; junction bases left unmatched: 11. Written as DNA, the CDR3 is TGTGCCACCAACCCCCCCGGGACAGCTGAAGCTTTCTTT. Translated, it gives CATNPPGTAEAFF.

The chain is built from TRBV9 and TRBJ2-7, with 10 positions matching TRBD1. V shed 3 bases, J shed 2 bases, and the junction held 11 bases outside the gene matches. CDR3 length: 17 amino acids. Germline V CDR1 and CDR2: SGDLS, YYNGEE. Here the CDR3 reads CASSERRDRGPAYEQYF. The CDR3 region has the DNA TGTGCCAGCAGCGAAAGAAGGGACAGGGGCCCAGCCTACGAGCAGTACTTC.

This rearrangement joins TRBV5-1 to TRBJ2-1; TRBD2 aligns across 12 bases. CDR1 is SGHRS, CDR2 YFSETQ, per germline. Trimming took 3 bases from V and 4 from J; bases not matched to a gene: 8. The CDR3 has 17 residues. The CDR3 DNA reads as TGCGCCAGCAGCTGGACCGGACTAGCGGGATCTTACAATGAGCAGTTCTTC. Translation: CASSWTGLAGSYNEQFF.

The V and J genes are TRBV4-1 and TRBJ2-7; D unresolved. Between the trimmed V and J ends, which lost 0 bases and 7 bases, there was a span of 25 bases. Germline CDR1 reads MGHRA; CDR2 reads YSYEKL. This CDR3 region has 18 residues. CDR3 in amino acids: CASSQEPVEVQVPWEQYF. The CDR3 coding sequence is TGCGCCAGCAGCCAAGAGCCCGTCGAAGTCCAGGTACCATGGGAGCAGTACTTC.

V and J are TRBV7-9 and TRBJ1-5, with D perhaps matching TRBD1 (6 bases). The CDR3 sequence is 18 residues long. V lost 1 base and J 2 bases, leaving 18 bases between the germline ends. Germline V CDR1 and CDR2: SEHNR, FQNEAQ (reference sequence). The DNA for the CDR3 is TGTGCCAGCAGCTTAGGGTTTGAGGGGGGCTGGGGCAATCAGCCCCAGCATTTT. It yields the protein CASSLGFEGGWGNQPQHF.

The chain uses TRBV27 and TRBJ1-1; 7 bases match TRBD1. Germline V lookup: CDR1 MNHEY, CDR2 SMNVEV (reference sequence). The ends lost 7 bases at V and 7 bases at J; junction bases unmatched: 9. CDR3 length equals 13 residues. The CDR3: CASTNRGFGEAFF. CDR3 coding DNA: TGTGCCAGCACCAACAGGGGATTTGGTGAAGCTTTCTTT.

The DNA for the CDR3 is TGTGCCAGCAGCCAAGAGGGGCTAGCGGCTCGAGAGCAGTACTTC. Its translation: CASSQEGLAAREQYF. The gene calls are TRBV4-2 and TRBJ2-7; 7 bases line up with TRBD2. Germline CDR1 and CDR2: LGHNA and YNFKEQ. CDR3 length: 15 amino acids. Trimming cost V 0 bases and J 7 bases; bases outside gene matches: 9.

The genes are TRBV28 and TRBJ2-3; perhaps D is TRBD1 or TRBD2 (5 bases each). CDR3 size: 12 residues. V lost 3 bases, J lost 12 bases, and 13 bases lay in between. Germline CDR1 MDHEN, CDR2 SYDVKM. The DNA of the CDR3 is TGTGCCAGCAGTTTGGGACCCCTGTTACAGTATTTT. The encoded protein is CASSLGPLLQYF.

The chain has TRBV19 and TRBJ2-5, with TRBD1 matching over 9 bases. Losses at the gene ends were 5 bases for V and 1 base for J; bases not matched to a gene: 5. The length of the CDR3 is 15 residues. CDR1 is LNHDA, CDR2 SQIVND, per germline (reference sequence). CDR3 region: CASSRTGASQETQYF. CDR3 DNA sequence: TGTGCCAGTAGTCGGACAGGGGCGAGCCAAGAGACCCAGTACTTC.

This clone was observed a few times. The sample holds other DNA sequences that translate to the same CDR3. The gene calls are TRBV6-1 and TRBJ2-7; D could derive from TRBD1 or TRBD2 (6 bases each). Germline V gene sequence: CDR1 MNHNS, CDR2 SASEGT. Trimming left V 2 bases short and J 3 bases short, with 8 bases between. The CDR3 runs 13 residues. CDR3 coding DNA: TGTGCCAGCAGTGAAAGGGGGGTCTACGAGCAGTACTTC. Amino acids: CASSERGVYEQYF.

This clone has a handful of counts. This sequence joins TRBV9 and TRBJ2-7; tentatively, D is TRBD1 or TRBD2 (5 bases each). Trimming removed 3 bases from V and 0 bases from J, with 19 bases in between. The germline CDR1 and CDR2 sequences are SGDLS and YYNGEE. The CDR3 sequence is 17 residues long. The CDR3 sequence: CASSDRDGSASSYEQYF. The CDR3 DNA reads TGTGCCAGCAGCGACCGGGACGGCTCCGCTAGCTCCTACGAGCAGTACTTC.

A single count supports this clone. The chain couples TRBV6-4 to TRBJ2-1; D is possibly TRBD1 (6 bases). CDR3 length: 14 residues. Germline V lookup: CDR1 MRHNA, CDR2 SNTAGT. Trimming stripped 3 bases from V and 8 bases from J, with 14 bases between. The CDR3: CASSDTGISDEQFF. For the CDR3, the DNA is TGTGCCAGCAGTGATACAGGGATTTCGGATGAGCAGTTCTTC.

The count of this clone is one. The chain carries TRBV23-1 and TRBJ2-1; D perhaps matches TRBD2 (5 bases). TRBV23-1 carries the ORF label, with uncertain function. The V and J ends lost 4 bases and 5 bases respectively, with 15 bases between them. This CDR3 spans 15 amino acids. CDR3: CASSPTSSWDNEQFF. In DNA, the CDR3 is TGCGCCAGCAGTCCTACTAGTTCGTGGGACAATGAGCAGTTCTTC.

The J gene is TRBJ2-2, the V gene TRBV5-1; 14 nucleotides agree with TRBD2. Germline V gene data show CDR1 as SGHRS and CDR2 as YFSETQ. The CDR3 totals 17 residues. The V segment lost 0 bases and the J segment 8 bases; nucleotides outside the gene matches: 6. The CDR3 here is CASSLERLAGGIGELFF. In DNA form, the CDR3 reads TGCGCCAGCAGCTTGGAACGACTAGCGGGAGGGATTGGGGAGCTGTTTTTT.

CDR3 residues: CASSSKGAQYF. The CDR3 nucleotides are TGTGCCAGCAGCTCTAAAGGGGCCCAGTACTTC. The chain joins TRBV7-3 to TRBJ2-5, with D maybe TRBD1 (5 bases). CDR3 length equals 11 residues. V shed 4 bases and J shed 9 bases, with 9 bases lying between them. Germline V gene lookup returns CDR1 SGHTA and CDR2 FQGTGA.

This clone has a handful of counts. Here the CDR3 DNA reads TGTGCCAGCAGTGTAACAGGGGTCAATCAGCCCCAGCATTTT. This encodes CASSVTGVNQPQHF. The chain joins TRBV6-1 to TRBJ1-5; TRBD1 aligns across 7 bases. Germline CDR1 is MNHNS and CDR2 is SASEGT. The CDR3 spans 14 residues. V trimming: 4 bases; J trimming: 3 bases; junction bases outside the gene matches: 3.